This entry lists 24 T cell receptor beta chains sequenced from one sample in a study of T cell responses to AZD1222 COVID-19 vaccine (dated by TCRdb to about 2021). According to the study, the label for this sample's time point signals: about 28 days (+/-7) after the second vaccine dose. Receptors were amplified or captured by the immunoSEQ multiplex PCR assay. What TCRdb holds here is the immuneACCESS table cut down to in-frame rearrangements. Part of the clones is not present; checked against another copy, under half of the missing clones reflect an unresolved V gene, and the others are unexplained. Within this sample are 90,000 or so clones, with 89% of them counted one time only. The top ten clonotypes cover roughly 5% of the sample. The starting material was peripheral blood, obtained 28 days after the second AZD1222 dose. The source of these receptors is an adult who received the AZD1222 COVID-19 vaccine.

This clone has just one count. The gene calls are TRBV7-2 and TRBJ1-2; the match to TRBD1 covers 7 bases. With 3 bases clipped from V and 5 bases from J, the junction kept 6 bases outside the gene matches. CDR1 SGHTA and CDR2 FQGNSA come from the germline V gene. CDR3 length equals 14 residues. This CDR3 reads CASSFDRASYGYTF. The CDR3 DNA reads TGTGCCAGCAGCTTCGACAGGGCGAGTTATGGCTACACCTTC. Complete variable domain (other parts from reference TRBV7-2 and TRBJ1-2): GAGVSQSPSNKVTEKGKDVELRCDPISGHTALYWYRQSLGQGLEFLIYFQGNSAPDKSGLPSDRFSAERTGGSVSTLTIQRTQQEDSAVYLCASSFDRASYGYTFGSGTRLTVV.

The chain is built from TRBV30 and TRBJ1-1; D ambiguous. The CDR3 is 13 amino acids. Germline CDR1 and CDR2: GTSNPN and SVGIG (reference sequence). The V and J ends lost 5 bases and 2 bases respectively, with 12 bases between them. The CDR3 bases are TGTGCCTGGGATCGGGGAGCCAACACTGAAGCTTTCTTT. This sequence encodes CAWDRGANTEAFF. The whole variable domain, filled in from reference TRBV30 and TRBJ1-1, reads SQTIHQWPATLVQPVGSPLSLECTVEGTSNPNLYWYRQAAGRGLQLLFYSVGIGQISSEVPQNLSASRPQDRQFILSSKKLLLSDSGFYLCAWDRGANTEAFFGQGTRLTVV.

The chain joins TRBV7-3 to TRBJ1-1, with TRBD1 identical over 7 bases. The CDR3 length is 13 residues. V shed 2 bases and J 6 bases; nucleotides not matched to a gene: 3. Per germline, CDR1 SGHTA and CDR2 FQGTGA. CDR3 residues: CASSLDRDAEAFF. In DNA form, the CDR3 reads TGTGCCAGCAGCTTAGACAGGGATGCTGAAGCTTTCTTT.

This sequence joins TRBV18 and TRBJ1-3; D is uncertain. V was shortened by 2 bases and J by 0 bases, with 11 bases between the two germline ends. This CDR3 comprises 16 residues. Germline V gene lookup returns CDR1 KGHSH and CDR2 LQKENI. CDR3 loop: CASSPARQSSGNTIYF. In DNA, the CDR3 is TGTGCCAGCTCACCAGCCAGGCAGAGCTCTGGAAACACCATATATTTT.

The CDR3 region is CSVRTDMNTEAFF. The CDR3 bases are TGCAGCGTTCGGACGGATATGAACACTGAAGCTTTCTTT. The chain employs TRBV29-1 and TRBJ1-1; D is unresolved. V lost 5 bases to trimming and J lost 0 bases, with 10 bases between them. The germline V gene encodes CDR1 SQVTM and CDR2 ANQGSEA. The CDR3 runs to 13 residues.

The chain links TRBV6-1 to TRBJ1-1; no clear D gene. CDR1 is MNHNS, CDR2 SASEGT, per germline. V lost 3 bases, J lost 6 bases, and 23 bases lay in between. This CDR3 is 17 amino acids long. This CDR3 reads CASSDWEWEGWFSEAFF. CDR3 bases: TGTGCCAGCAGTGACTGGGAGTGGGAAGGTTGGTTCTCTGAAGCTTTCTTT.

V gene TRBV7-8 combines with J gene TRBJ1-2; D unresolved. This CDR3 has 15 amino acids. V was cut by 5 bases and J by 0 bases, with 13 bases left in between. CDR1 and CDR2 from the germline V gene are SGHVS and FQNEAQ. CDR3 nucleotide sequence: TGTGCCAGCAGCCCGATCGGCGGCTCTAACTATGGCTACACCTTC. It yields the protein CASSPIGGSNYGYTF.

The rearrangement links TRBV7-9 to TRBJ2-7, with D unresolved. V was trimmed by 5 bases and J by 6 bases, leaving 8 bases between them. The germline V gene has CDR1 SEHNR and CDR2 FQNEAQ (reference sequence). The CDR3 contains 11 residues. CDR3 sequence (DNA): TGTGCCAGCAGCACACTGGGCGAGCAGTACTTC. Residues: CASSTLGEQYF.

The chain has TRBV18 and TRBJ1-3; 10 nucleotides agree with TRBD1. Germline assignment: CDR1 KGHSH and CDR2 LQKENI. This CDR3 is 22 amino acids long. The junction had 25 bases not matched to a gene; V was cut back by 3 bases and J by 5 bases. CDR3 in amino acids: CASSPPGTKYTVGTGERNTIYF. CDR3 bases: TGTGCCAGCTCACCGCCCGGGACAAAATATACTGTGGGGACAGGGGAAAGAAACACCATATATTTT. The variable domain in full, completed from reference TRBV18 and TRBJ1-3, reads NAGVMQNPRHLVRRRGQEARLRCSPMKGHSHVYWYRQLPEEGLKFMVYLQKENIIDESGMPKERFSAEFPKEGPSILRIQQVVRGDSAAYFCASSPPGTKYTVGTGERNTIYFGEGSWLTVV.

This chain uses TRBV7-9 with TRBJ1-2; TRBD1 agrees at 9 bases. In germline, CDR1 is SEHNR, CDR2 FQNEAQ (reference sequence). The J segment lost 6 bases and the V segment lost 5 bases, leaving 10 bases of the junction unmatched. CDR3 length: 15 residues. DNA for the CDR3: TGTGCCAGCAGCGGAAGGGACAGGGATTTTAATGGCTACACCTTC. It is translated as CASSGRDRDFNGYTF.

This chain uses TRBV7-2 with TRBJ1-2, with a tentative D call TRBD1 (5 bases). The V end lost 9 bases, the J end lost 4 bases, and 15 bases lay between the germline ends. Germline lookup yields CDR1 SGHTA and CDR2 FQGNSA. The CDR3 totals 13 residues. The CDR3: CARSRVGAYGYTF. The CDR3 nucleotides read TGTGCCAGGAGCAGGGTAGGGGCCTATGGCTACACCTTC.

This clone occurred once. The V gene is TRBV19, the J gene TRBJ2-7, with 8 bases matching TRBD1. This CDR3 is built from 15 residues. CDR1 LNHDA and CDR2 SQIVND come from the germline V gene (reference sequence). V was clipped by 3 bases and J by 4 bases; unmatched bases: 8. Here the CDR3 reads CASSIRGQVNYEQYF. Here the CDR3 DNA reads TGTGCCAGTAGTATTAGGGGACAGGTGAATTACGAGCAGTACTTC.

CDR3 sequence (DNA): TGTGCCAGCAGCCAAGATATGGGAACTCAGCCCCAGCATTTT. This sequence encodes CASSQDMGTQPQHF. The rearrangement links TRBV4-2 to TRBJ1-5, with D uncertain. The germline V gene has CDR1 LGHNA and CDR2 YNFKEQ. This CDR3 contains 14 residues. Trimming took 0 bases from V and 6 from J, leaving 9 bases between them.

The chain has TRBV28 and TRBJ2-2; D is ambiguous. V was cut by 6 bases and J by 5 bases, with 13 bases left in between. The CDR3 has 14 residues. In germline, CDR1 is MDHEN, CDR2 SYDVKM. The CDR3 spells CASSLEFPTGELFF. In DNA, the CDR3 is TGTGCCAGCAGCCTGGAGTTCCCGACCGGGGAGCTGTTTTTT.

J is TRBJ2-3 and V is TRBV7-3; D may correspond to TRBD1 or TRBD2 (5 bases each). Germline assignment: CDR1 SGHTA and CDR2 FQGTGA. The CDR3 has 16 residues. V was trimmed by 3 bases and J by 1 base, leaving 14 bases between them. The CDR3 here is CASSLRGGGGTDTQYF. CDR3 bases: TGTGCCAGCAGCTTGAGGGGCGGTGGGGGCACAGATACGCAGTATTTT.

CDR3 nucleotide sequence: TGTGCCAGCAGCTTATACGAGGGAAGCGCTGAGCAGTTCTTC. This translates into CASSLYEGSAEQFF. This chain uses TRBV7-3 with TRBJ2-1, with D possibly TRBD2 on 5 matching bases. Looked up from germline, CDR1 is SGHTA and CDR2 is FQGTGA. The CDR3 spans 14 residues. The V end was cut by 2 bases, the J end by 9 bases, with 14 bases between. The whole variable domain, filled in from reference TRBV7-3 and TRBJ2-1, reads GAGVSQTPSNKVTEKGKYVELRCDPISGHTALYWYRQSLGQGPEFLIYFQGTGAADDSGLPNDRFFAVRPEGSVSTLKIQRTERGDSAVYLCASSLYEGSAEQFFGPGTRLTVL.

This rearrangement joins TRBV24-1 to TRBJ2-1; 8 nucleotides line up with TRBD1. The CDR3 sequence is 16 residues long. Unmatched junction bases numbered 4, after V lost 3 bases and J lost 1 base. Germline CDR1 reads KGHDR; CDR2 reads SFDVKD. CDR3 protein: CATSDARDRSYNEQFF. For the CDR3, the DNA is TGTGCCACCAGTGATGCCCGGGACAGGTCCTACAATGAGCAGTTCTTC.

CDR3 residues: CASSYPRRGGGTDTQYF. For the CDR3, the DNA is TGTGCCAGCAGCTATCCCCGGCGGGGGGGCGGAACAGATACGCAGTATTTT. V gene TRBV11-2 combines with J gene TRBJ2-3, with 9 bases matching TRBD2. From germline, CDR1 is SGHAT and CDR2 FQNNGV. This CDR3 comprises 17 residues. The V and J ends lost 4 bases and 3 bases, in that order; junction bases with no gene match: 11.

The CDR3 coding sequence is TGTGCCAGCAGTTTAGGGGGAACCAATGAGCAGTTCTTC. Its translation is CASSLGGTNEQFF. The rearrangement joins TRBV12-3 or TRBV12-4 to TRBJ2-1, with D hard to call. There are 13 residues in the CDR3. Trimming shortened V by 1 base and J by 6 bases, and 7 bases separated the two germline ends.

This clone was observed a single time. The chain recombines TRBV6-5 with TRBJ1-2; TRBD1 agrees at 7 bases. With V trimmed by 7 bases and J by 5 bases, 13 bases remained unmatched. This CDR3 has 15 residues. Germline CDR1 reads MNHEY; CDR2 reads SVGAGI. CDR3 DNA sequence: TGTGCCAGCAATCCCAAACAGGGGATTGTGTATGGCTACACCTTC. Its translation is CASNPKQGIVYGYTF.

This sequence joins TRBV9 and TRBJ1-5; possibly TRBD1 for D (5 bases). Germline lookup yields CDR1 SGDLS and CDR2 YYNGEE. The CDR3 is 15 amino acids. Trimming removed 4 bases from V and 7 bases from J, with 18 bases in between. CDR3 in DNA: TGTGCCAGCAGCCGCCTCGCAGAGCGGGGGCAGCCCCAGCATTTT. Translation gives CASSRLAERGQPQHF.

The chain couples TRBV12-3 or TRBV12-4 to TRBJ1-1; D uncertain. With 4 bases removed from V and 7 bases from J, the gap between germline ends came to 7 bases. The CDR3 loop spans 11 amino acids. The CDR3 here is CASSYSYEAFF. The CDR3 nucleotides read TGTGCCAGCAGTTACAGTTATGAAGCTTTCTTT.

This chain uses TRBV5-4 with TRBJ1-1, with D possibly matching TRBD1 (6 bases). The ends were cut back, 3 bases at V and 0 bases at J, with 18 bases in the middle. Germline V gene sequence: CDR1 SGHNT, CDR2 YYREEE (reference sequence). The CDR3 is 17 amino acids. In DNA, the CDR3 is TGTGCCAGCAGCTCTGGGGGGGCGCGGGCCGTGAACACTGAAGCTTTCTTT. Translated: CASSSGGARAVNTEAFF. Based on the CDR3 plus reference TRBV5-4 and TRBJ1-1, the full variable domain is ETGVTQSPTHLIKTRGQQVTLRCSSQSGHNTVSWYQQALGQGPQFIFQYYREEENGRGNFPPRFSGLQFPNYSSELNVNALELDDSALYLCASSSGGARAVNTEAFFGQGTRLTVV.

The chain joins TRBV11-3 to TRBJ2-6, with 7 bases fitting TRBD1. This CDR3 comprises 15 residues. The V segment lost 5 bases and the J segment 2 bases; nucleotides outside the gene matches: 3. Germline V gene data show CDR1 as SGHNT and CDR2 as YENEEA. The CDR3: CASSRGGTGANVLTF. The CDR3 nucleotides are TGTGCCAGCAGCCGAGGGGGCACTGGGGCCAACGTCCTGACTTTC.